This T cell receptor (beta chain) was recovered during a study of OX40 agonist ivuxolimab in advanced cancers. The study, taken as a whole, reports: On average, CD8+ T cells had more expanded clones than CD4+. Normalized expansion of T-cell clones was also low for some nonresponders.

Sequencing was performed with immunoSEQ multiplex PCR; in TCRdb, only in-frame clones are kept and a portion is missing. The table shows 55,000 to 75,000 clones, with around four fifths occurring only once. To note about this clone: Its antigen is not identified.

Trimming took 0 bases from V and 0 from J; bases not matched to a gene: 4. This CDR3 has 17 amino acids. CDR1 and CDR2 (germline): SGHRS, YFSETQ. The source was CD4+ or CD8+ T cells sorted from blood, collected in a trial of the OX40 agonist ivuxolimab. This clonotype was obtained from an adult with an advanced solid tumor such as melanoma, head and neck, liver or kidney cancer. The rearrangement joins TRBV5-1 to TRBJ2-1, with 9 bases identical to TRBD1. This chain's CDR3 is CASSLDRGPSSYNEQFF. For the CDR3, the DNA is TGCGCCAGCAGCTTGGACAGGGGGCCAAGCTCCTACAATGAGCAGTTCTTC. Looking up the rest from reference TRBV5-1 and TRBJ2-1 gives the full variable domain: KAGVTQTPRYLIKTRGQQVTLSCSPISGHRSVSWYQQTPGQGLQFLFEYFSETQRNKGNFPGRFSGRQFSNSRSEMNVSTLELGDSALYLCASSLDRGPSSYNEQFFGPGTRLTVL.